This T cell receptor (beta chain) was sequenced during a study of OX40 agonist ivuxolimab in advanced cancers. At the level of the whole study: Ivuxolimab, which targeted the costimulatory receptor OX40 (CD134), was an agonistic, fully human IgG2 monoclonal antibody. Intravenous ivuxolimab was administered to patients every 2 weeks at six dose levels: 0.01, 0.1, 0.3, 1.5, 3 and 10 mg/kg. Prior anti-PD-1, anti-PD-L1 or anti-CTLA-4 therapy was permitted, and approximately 40% of dose-escalation patients had received checkpoint inhibitors. The dose-escalation cohort was roughly 80% male with a mean age of about 60 years, ranging from about 23 to 85. Of the approximately 53 patients in dose escalation, about 20 had hepatocellular carcinoma, some 15 had melanoma, 9 had renal cell carcinoma and 9 had head and neck cancer. Partial responses were achieved by three dose-escalation patients, of whom one had hepatocellular carcinoma and two had cutaneous melanoma. Peripheral TCRbeta sequencing was intended to test whether TCR sequence diversity was altered and clonal T-cell expansion was caused by ivuxolimab. The monotherapy dose-escalation portion (N = 52 patients) of the phase I ivuxolimab trial is reported in the paper. Points the paper makes about the study in general: At doses of 0.1 to 3.0 mg/kg, clonal expansion of both CD4+ and CD8+ blood T cells was observed from baseline to week 6. Low levels of normalized T-cell clonal expansion were also seen in some patients who did not respond. After ivuxolimab, CD8+ T cells had more expanded clones than CD4+ T cells on average. Which antigens the clonally expanded peripheral T cells were specific for was not determined. In the 0.1-3.0 mg/kg groups, partial responders had among the lowest normalized peripheral clonal expansion, particularly in CD8+ T cells.

Patients with autoimmune disease history or receiving systemic immunosuppression were excluded from the trial. In every dose cohort, peripheral blood was drawn for TCR sequencing at baseline, cycle 4 day 1, and cycle 7 day 1. The samples were taken from a phase I, first-in-human, multicenter, open-label dose-escalation trial of ivuxolimab. Adults with locally advanced or metastatic melanoma, renal cell carcinoma, hepatocellular carcinoma or head and neck squamous cell carcinoma were enrolled in the trial. Before TCR sequencing, CD4+ T cells and CD8+ T cells were sorted from peripheral blood as separate populations. Concerning this clone: There is no known antigen for this receptor. No clone much larger than this one lies a single base away; base qualities are absent.

Ends trimmed: V by 0 bases, J by 2 bases; bases unmatched to a gene: 0. The germline V gene supplies CDR1 SGHTA and CDR2 FQGNSA. The CDR3 goes from the cysteine to the phenylalanine over 15 residues. The read is trimmed to its CDR3 DNA, 45 bases read in frame from base 1. Genomic DNA was extracted from sorted cells for sequencing of the TCRbeta CDR3 region. The immunoSEQ Assay was used to sequence the TCRbeta CDR3 regions. As stored in TCRdb, this immuneACCESS dataset retains in-frame rearrangements with V and J assigned. A fraction of the clones does not appear; measured against another copy, unresolved V genes explain less than half of the discrepancy, and the remainder lacks a known reason. This sample holds 25,000 to 40,000 clones; about 87% were observed only once. Roughly 25% of the sample is held by the ten biggest clonotypes.

The receptor was derived from an adult with an advanced solid tumor such as melanoma, head and neck, liver or kidney cancer. Recombination linked TRBV7-2 to TRBJ2-1, and 8 bases in between align with TRBD1. The sample was CD4+ or CD8+ T cells sorted from blood, taken in a trial of the OX40 agonist ivuxolimab. The DNA sequence follows: TGTGCCAGCAGCTTAGCACAGGGGGCCTACAATGAGCAGTTCTTC. Its amino acids are CASSLAQGAYNEQFF.